The 28 T cell receptor beta chains below all came from one sample that was sequenced in a study of T cells in Graves' hyperthyroidism and ophthalmopathy. The CDR3 regions of TCR beta were amplified from RNA transcripts. HTBI primers drove first-round RT-PCR of the TCR CDR3. Each CDR3 protein is one row after TCRdb ran MiXCR on the multiplex PCR reads. The repertoire includes fewer than 500,000 distinct CDR3 sequences, roughly 15% of them detected once, and about 19% sits in the top ten. What was sequenced was blood. The receptors originated from a woman in her thirties with Graves' ophthalmopathy.

This clonotype was counted many times. The CDR3 bases are TGTGCCAGCAGGATATCAGCGACCCAGCATTTT. It yields the protein CASRISATQHF. This chain connects TRBV28 to TRBJ1-5; D remains unclear. CDR1 is MDHEN, CDR2 SYDVKM, per germline. Trimming removed 6 bases from V and 11 bases from J, with 11 bases in between. The CDR3 contains 11 residues.

The gene calls are TRBV27 and TRBJ1-5, with TRBD1 identical over 8 bases. Germline lookup yields CDR1 MNHEY and CDR2 SMNVEV (reference sequence). The CDR3 contains 14 residues. The trim removed 6 bases at V and 9 bases at J, leaving 10 bases unmatched. CDR3 DNA: TGTGCCAGCAGCCCCGGGACAGGTATCGGGCCCCAGCATTTT. Translation gives CASSPGTGIGPQHF.

This clonotype was counted ten times or more. V and J are TRBV5-5 and TRBJ2-2; 10 nucleotides line up with TRBD2. The germline CDR1 and CDR2 sequences are SGHKS and YYEKEE (reference sequence). Trimming cost V 4 bases and J 5 bases; bases outside gene matches: 5. The CDR3 runs to 15 residues. CDR3 amino acids: CASSPLAGDTGELFF. The DNA of the CDR3 is TGTGCCAGCAGCCCGCTAGCGGGAGATACCGGGGAGCTGTTTTTT.

This clonotype was seen many times. The DNA for the CDR3 is TGTGCCAGCAGTGAACGGCTGACATCCTATGGCTACACCTTC. It specifies CASSERLTSYGYTF. V is TRBV2 and J is TRBJ1-2; the D is unclear. The CDR3 is 14 amino acids. The V end was cut by 2 bases, the J end by 4 bases, with 11 bases between. The germline V gene encodes CDR1 SNHLY and CDR2 FYNNEI.

The CDR3 DNA reads TGCAGTGCTGGGACGCTTCGCGGGACTAGCTCATCTGAGCAGTACTTC. It specifies CSAGTLRGTSSSEQYF. The chain couples TRBV20-1 to TRBJ2-7, with 9 bases matching TRBD2. Germline V gene lookup returns CDR1 DFQATT and CDR2 SNEGSKA (reference sequence). The CDR3 totals 16 residues. The junction had 18 bases not matched to a gene; V was cut back by 5 bases and J by 7 bases.

The genes are TRBV5-4 and TRBJ1-6; D is undetermined. V lost 4 bases, J lost 0 bases, and 14 bases lay in between. CDR3 length: 17 amino acids. Per germline, CDR1 SGHNT and CDR2 YYREEE (reference sequence). CDR3 loop: CASSPPPGSSYNSPLHF. The CDR3 DNA reads as TGTGCCAGCAGCCCACCTCCGGGGAGCTCCTATAATTCACCCCTCCACTTT. Complete variable domain (other parts from reference TRBV5-4 and TRBJ1-6): ETGVTQSPTHLIKTRGQQVTLRCSSQSGHNTVSWYQQALGQGPQFIFQYYREEENGRGNFPPRFSGLQFPNYSSELNVNALELDDSALYLCASSPPPGSSYNSPLHFGNGTRLTVT.

This clonotype showed up many times. This chain uses TRBV7-6 with TRBJ2-1, with TRBD2 matching over 11 bases. V lost 1 base and J lost 10; bases outside the gene matches: 6. The CDR3 loop spans 15 amino acids. The germline CDR1 and CDR2 sequences are SGHVS and FNYEAQ. The CDR3 nucleotides are TGTGCCAGCAGCTTAGAACTAGCGGGGGTCCGGGAGCAGTTCTTC. Translation gives CASSLELAGVREQFF.

This clonotype has at least ten counts. The CDR3 coding sequence is TGTGCCAGCAGCTTCGGACAGGGGGCCCGCACAGATACGCAGTATTTT. This codes for CASSFGQGARTDTQYF. The genes are TRBV13 and TRBJ2-3; the match to TRBD1 covers 11 bases. The J segment lost 1 base and the V segment lost 3 bases, leaving 3 bases of the junction unmatched. Germline CDR1 reads PRHDT; CDR2 reads FYEKMQ (reference sequence). The CDR3 runs to 16 residues.

This clonotype was observed many times. This chain joins TRBV18 and TRBJ1-3; the D is unclear. The CDR3 has 13 residues. Trimming left V 4 bases short and J 8 bases short, with 12 bases between. CDR1 is KGHSH and CDR2 is LQKENI in the germline V gene. The CDR3: CASSQQHTDTIYF. The CDR3 DNA reads TGTGCCAGCTCACAACAACACACGGACACCATATATTTT.

This clonotype has a count of ten or more. The gene calls are TRBV20-1 and TRBJ2-1; 8 bases match TRBD2. After removal of 1 base from V and 5 bases from J, the junction contained 10 bases not matched to a gene. The CDR3 loop spans 16 amino acids. Germline CDR1 DFQATT, CDR2 SNEGSKA (reference sequence). The CDR3 DNA sequence: TGCAGTGCTAGAGGCCCAACTAGCGGACTTCACAATGAGCAGTTCTTC. Its protein product is CSARGPTSGLHNEQFF.

This CDR3 is CASSSGGAEYEQYF. CDR3 sequence (DNA): TGTGCCAGCAGTTCAGGAGGGGCTGAATACGAGCAGTACTTC. The V and J genes are TRBV27 and TRBJ2-7; D perhaps matches TRBD2 (6 bases). The CDR3 runs 14 residues. CDR1 is MNHEY, CDR2 SMNVEV, per germline (reference sequence). The V gene lost 4 bases and the J gene lost 4 bases, with 14 bases spanning the gap.

This clonotype was seen many times. The chain employs TRBV6-1 and TRBJ2-6; possible D gene TRBD2, 6 bases. The CDR3 is made up of 19 amino acids. The germline V gene encodes CDR1 MNHNS and CDR2 SASEGT. V lost 2 bases, J lost 0 bases, and 17 bases lay in between. CDR3 DNA sequence: TGTGCCAGCAGTGAACCCTCCTCGGGACTTCGCTCTGGGGCCAACGTCCTGACTTTC. Protein: CASSEPSSGLRSGANVLTF.

This clonotype was picked up many times. The chain combines TRBV7-9 with TRBJ1-6; 7 nucleotides agree with TRBD1. V lost 7 bases, J lost 7 bases, and 13 bases stayed unmatched. The germline CDR1 and CDR2 sequences are SEHNR and FQNEAQ (reference sequence). The CDR3 runs to 16 residues. The CDR3 nucleotides are TGTGCCAGCAACCAATCAGGGGGGGGAATCAATTCACCCCTCCACTTT. Its translation is CASNQSGGGINSPLHF.

The V gene is TRBV25-1, the J gene TRBJ2-7; D is ambiguous. This CDR3 spans 13 amino acids. Trimming took 3 bases from V and 2 from J, leaving 8 bases between them. Germline CDR1 MGHDK, CDR2 SYGVNS. DNA of the CDR3: TGTGCCAGCAGTGACAGGAGAGCCTACGAGCAGTACTTC. This codes for CASSDRRAYEQYF.

This clonotype was recorded once. This may arise from a read error, as a much more abundant clone is one base away. The J gene is TRBJ1-2, the V gene TRBV5-5, with 9 bases matching TRBD1. Germline loops: CDR1 SGHKS, CDR2 YYEKEE (reference sequence). The length of the CDR3 is 16 residues. The CDR3 nucleotides are TGTGCCGGCAGCTTGGTTTTTGGACAGGGGAACTATGGCTACACCTTC. Its protein is CAGSLVFGQGNYGYTF. Full variable domain (rest looked up from reference TRBV5-5 and TRBJ1-2): DAGVTQSPTHLIKTRGQQVTLRCSPISGHKSVSWYQQVLGQGPQFIFQYYEKEERGRGNFPDRFSARQFPNYSSELNVNALLLGDSALYLCAGSLVFGQGNYGYTFGSGTRLTVV.

This clonotype has more than one count but fewer than ten. This chain joins TRBV4-1 and TRBJ2-1, with D possibly being TRBD1 (6 bases). V was pared by 1 base and J by 9 bases, with 7 bases between. The CDR3 length is 12 residues. Per the germline V gene, CDR1 is MGHRA and CDR2 is YSYEKL. The CDR3 spells CASSQAGAEQFF. The CDR3 DNA is TGCGCCAGCAGCCAAGCAGGGGCTGAGCAGTTCTTC.

This clonotype appeared a few times. A read error is possible here, since a much larger clone lies one base away. The chain combines TRBV20-1 with TRBJ1-2; D gene ambiguous. This CDR3 has 14 amino acids. Per germline, CDR1 DFQATT and CDR2 SNEGSKA (reference sequence). CDR3 residues: CTIYPGPNSYGHTF. The CDR3 nucleotides are TGCACCATTTATCCCGGGCCAAATTCTTATGGCCACACCTTC.

This clonotype was counted ten times or more. The V call is TRBV28, the J call TRBJ2-5; D is uncertain. The CDR3 has 16 residues. Germline CDR1 MDHEN, CDR2 SYDVKM. V was pared by 2 bases and J by 4 bases, with 17 bases between. This CDR3 reads CASSLGSWALGETQYF. The CDR3 DNA sequence: TGTGCCAGCAGTTTAGGGTCGTGGGCTTTGGGAGAGACCCAGTACTTC.

The chain carries TRBV5-1 and TRBJ1-1; D possibly corresponds to TRBD1 (5 bases). The CDR3 loop spans 14 amino acids. Germline CDR1 and CDR2: SGHRS and YFSETQ. Deletions cut 2 bases from V and 1 base from J, with 9 bases between. The CDR3 is CASSFGGWNTEAFF. The DNA of the CDR3 is TGCGCCAGCAGCTTCGGGGGTTGGAACACTGAAGCTTTCTTT.

The sample holds a few counts of this clonotype. The rearrangement joins TRBV7-2 to TRBJ2-6; the D is unclear. V lost 5 bases and J 0 bases, leaving 11 bases between the germline ends. CDR1 is SGHTA, CDR2 FQGNSA, per germline. The CDR3 consists of 16 residues. CDR3 bases: TGTGCCAGCAGCCCCCGGTCAGACTCTGGGGCCAACGTCCTGACTTTC. Protein: CASSPRSDSGANVLTF.

This clonotype was seen ten or more times. The V gene is TRBV28, the J gene TRBJ1-2, with 7 bases aligning to TRBD1. V was pared by 10 bases and J by 8 bases, with 13 bases of the junction left unmatched. The CDR3 spans 13 residues. Germline V gene data show CDR1 as MDHEN and CDR2 as SYDVKM. The chain's CDR3 is CAIHRQGVPGYTF. The CDR3, as DNA: TGTGCCATACACAGACAGGGCGTACCCGGCTACACCTTC.

In the case of this clonotype: A much more abundant neighbour one base away suggests this may be a read error. This chain uses TRBV6-1 with TRBJ1-1, with D hard to call. The CDR3 covers 14 residues. The ends were cut back, 4 bases at V and 9 bases at J, with 18 bases in the middle. Germline CDR1 and CDR2: MNHNS and SASEGT. For the CDR3, the DNA is TGTGCCAGCAGTGGATGGTGGCAGCCAGCGAAAGCTTTCTTT. Translated, it gives CASSGWWQPAKAFF.

In its sample, this clonotype was seen many times. The chain couples TRBV3-1 to TRBJ1-2, with D perhaps TRBD1 (5 bases). Looked up from germline, CDR1 is LGHDT and CDR2 is YNNKEL (reference sequence). Between the trimmed V and J ends, which lost 0 bases and 8 bases, there was a span of 10 bases. The CDR3 runs to 13 residues. The CDR3 bases are TGTGCCAGCAGCCAAGATGGAGGGGTCGGCTACACCTTC. It is translated as CASSQDGGVGYTF.

At least ten counts were recorded for this clonotype. Written as DNA, the CDR3 is TGTGCCAGCAGTTTAACAGGTCAGCCCCAGCATTTT. Protein product: CASSLTGQPQHF. The V gene is TRBV28, the J gene TRBJ1-5, with a tentative D call TRBD1 (5 bases). Germline V gene sequence: CDR1 MDHEN, CDR2 SYDVKM. There are 12 residues in the CDR3. Trimming shortened V by 2 bases and J by 6 bases, and 5 bases separated the two germline ends.

This clonotype was seen a few times. V gene TRBV27 combines with J gene TRBJ2-7; D remains unclear. V was pared by 2 bases and J by 4 bases, with 9 bases between. CDR3 size: 13 residues. CDR1 and CDR2 (germline): MNHEY, SMNVEV (reference sequence). CDR3 in DNA: TGTGCCAGCAGTTTAAAGAACGTTTACGAGCAGTACTTC. Residues: CASSLKNVYEQYF.

This clonotype was recorded many times. V usage is TRBV20-1 and J usage is TRBJ2-7, with unresolved D. Trimming left V 4 bases short and J 2 bases short, with 15 bases between. The CDR3 runs to 14 residues. Germline V gene data show CDR1 as DFQATT and CDR2 as SNEGSKA (reference sequence). The CDR3: CSAKRPGATYEQYF. The CDR3, as DNA: TGCAGTGCTAAAAGGCCAGGCGCTACCTACGAGCAGTACTTC.

This clonotype was seen at least ten times. The V call is TRBV27, the J call TRBJ1-2; D is possibly TRBD1 (6 bases). This CDR3 spans 15 amino acids. Germline CDR1 MNHEY, CDR2 SMNVEV (reference sequence). V was trimmed by 6 bases and J by 5 bases, leaving 19 bases between them. The CDR3 sequence is CASRRGAAGEYGYTF. For the CDR3, the DNA is TGTGCCAGCAGGCGAGGGGCGGCAGGGGAGTATGGCTACACCTTC.

This clonotype was detected only a few times. V and J are TRBV6-1 and TRBJ1-4, with D tentatively TRBD1 (5 bases). V shed 5 bases and J shed 8 bases, with 18 bases lying between them. CDR3 length: 15 residues. Germline CDR1 is MNHNS and CDR2 is SASEGT. CDR3 protein: CASSSHFTRGEKLFF. CDR3 DNA sequence: TGTGCCAGCAGTTCTCATTTCACCCGGGGCGAAAAACTGTTTTTT.